Each of the 32 T cell receptor beta chains below was sequenced from the same sample in a study of CD8+CD57+ T cells in acquired aplastic anemia. Profiling that covered TCR beta VDJ and CDR3 relied on genomic DNA as its template. MiXCR, applied by TCRdb to the reads, yields one record per CDR3 protein. The data hold some 180,000 distinct CDR3 sequences, with roughly 63% observed a single time. Previously, flow cytometry had revealed CD8+CD57+ cell expansion in the patients chosen for sequencing. Sequencing input: sorted CD4+, CD8+, or CD8+CD57+ T cells (not recorded which) from PBMCs. Every receptor here comes from a human donor with aplastic anemia.

This chain links TRBV2 with TRBJ1-2; D is unclear. Per germline, CDR1 SNHLY and CDR2 FYNNEI. Trimming left V 8 bases short and J 7 bases short, with 8 bases between. The CDR3 is 10 residues long. The CDR3 region has the DNA TGTGCCAGCCCCGGTGGTGGCTACACCTTC. As protein: CASPGGGYTF.

This clonotype came up many times. This chain links TRBV19 with TRBJ1-1; 8 nucleotides line up with TRBD1. The CDR3 is made up of 16 amino acids. The V segment lost 3 bases and the J segment 2 bases; nucleotides outside the gene matches: 8. Looked up from germline, CDR1 is LNHDA and CDR2 is SQIVND (reference sequence). The CDR3, as DNA: TGTGCCAGTAGTATGTGGACAGGGAAAGGAAACACTGAAGCTTTCTTT. This gives the protein CASSMWTGKGNTEAFF.

This clonotype was counted once. The genes are TRBV20-1 and TRBJ2-3; D is tentatively TRBD1 or TRBD2 (5 bases each). The CDR3 sequence is 15 residues long. Germline values: CDR1 DFQATT, CDR2 SNEGSKA (reference sequence). V lost 4 bases and J 6 bases, leaving 20 bases between the germline ends. CDR3 residues: CSANYPGTGRDTQYF. The DNA of the CDR3 is TGCAGTGCTAACTACCCGGGGACGGGTAGGGATACGCAGTATTTT.

The chain recombines TRBV6-1 with TRBJ2-3, with 11 bases lining up with TRBD2. The germline V gene has CDR1 MNHNS and CDR2 SASEGT. The J segment lost 2 bases and the V segment lost 5 bases, leaving 6 bases of the junction unmatched. This CDR3 has 16 amino acids. DNA of the CDR3: TGTGCCAGCAGTACACGACTAGCGGGGAACACAGATACGCAGTATTTT. As protein: CASSTRLAGNTDTQYF.

This clonotype was picked up a small number of times. The rearrangement uses TRBV6-4 and TRBJ2-7, with D uncertain. From germline, CDR1 is MRHNA and CDR2 SNTAGT. V lost 3 bases, J lost 3 bases, and 15 bases lay in between. The CDR3 covers 15 residues. CDR3 sequence reads: CASSEFGNPNYEQYF. The CDR3 DNA is TGTGCCAGCAGTGAATTCGGCAATCCAAACTACGAGCAGTACTTC.

This clonotype has only a few counts. The chain has TRBV10-1 and TRBJ2-7; 9 bases are a match to TRBD2. The V gene end was trimmed by 8 bases and the J gene end by 5 bases; junction bases not matched to a gene: 10. The germline gives CDR1 WNHNN, CDR2 SYGVQD (reference sequence). The CDR3 sequence is 14 residues long. Written as DNA, the CDR3 is TGCGCCAGCCCGGTGGTCTTAGCGGGAGACGAGCAGTACTTC. Its translation: CASPVVLAGDEQYF.

The chain employs TRBV2 and TRBJ1-5; 12 nucleotides align to TRBD1. J was trimmed by 5 bases and V by 4 bases; bases with no gene match: 6. Germline V gene sequence: CDR1 SNHLY, CDR2 FYNNEI. The length of the CDR3 is 16 residues. In DNA, the CDR3 is TGTGCCAGCAGTGTGAGGGACAGGGGGCATCATCAGCCCCAGCATTTT. Translating it yields CASSVRDRGHHQPQHF.

In its sample, this clonotype was seen many times. This chain joins TRBV20-1 and TRBJ2-1; D might be TRBD1 (6 bases). The CDR3 covers 12 residues. Between the trimmed V and J ends, which lost 4 bases and 8 bases, there was a span of 12 bases. Germline V gene sequence: CDR1 DFQATT, CDR2 SNEGSKA (reference sequence). The CDR3 protein is CSANRESHEQFF. CDR3 coding DNA: TGCAGTGCTAACAGGGAGAGCCATGAGCAGTTCTTC.

This clonotype was found many times. This chain connects TRBV2 to TRBJ1-2; unclear D gene. The CDR3 is 11 amino acids. The V gene's germline CDR1 is SNHLY and CDR2 FYNNEI. V dropped 8 bases and J dropped 5 bases, with 9 bases sitting between them. DNA of the CDR3: TGTGCCAGCCGAGACGAGTATGGCTACACCTTC. Translated: CASRDEYGYTF.

This chain links TRBV24-1 with TRBJ2-7, with unresolved D. CDR3 length: 17 amino acids. V lost 6 bases and J lost 0, with 20 bases in between. Germline V lookup: CDR1 KGHDR, CDR2 SFDVKD. Here the CDR3 DNA reads TGTGCCACCAGTCCCAGCAGCTTAGGGCTAGGCTCCTACGAGCAGTACTTC. It is translated as CATSPSSLGLGSYEQYF.

The chain links TRBV28 to TRBJ2-1; 10 nucleotides align to TRBD2. The germline V gene has CDR1 MDHEN and CDR2 SYDVKM. J was trimmed by 1 base and V by 11 bases; bases with no gene match: 8. CDR3 length: 15 amino acids. CDR3 DNA: TGTGCCGTGGTAGCGGGGGGCCCTTCCTACAATGAGCAGTTCTTC. This gives the protein CAVVAGGPSYNEQFF.

V gene TRBV7-2 combines with J gene TRBJ2-7; 9 nucleotides agree with TRBD2. The CDR3 has 16 amino acids. Germline V gene sequence: CDR1 SGHTA, CDR2 FQGNSA. Germline trimming cut 0 bases from V and 1 base from J; bases unmatched to any gene: 4. The CDR3 here is CASSLAGAGGSYEQYF. The CDR3 DNA follows: TGTGCCAGCAGCTTAGCAGGAGCGGGGGGTTCCTACGAGCAGTACTTC.

The sample holds one count of this clonotype. The rearrangement links TRBV2 to TRBJ2-7; D gene unclear. Germline assignment: CDR1 SNHLY and CDR2 FYNNEI. The V end lost 2 bases, the J end lost 3 bases, and 8 bases lay between the germline ends. The CDR3 consists of 13 residues. The DNA of the CDR3 is TGTGCCAGCAGTGAAATCGGTCGCTACGAGCAGTACTTC. This gives the protein CASSEIGRYEQYF.

V and J are TRBV11-2 and TRBJ2-2; the D gene is possibly TRBD2 (5 bases). Trimming took off 1 base at V and 4 bases at J, with 10 bases between the two ends. Per the germline V gene, CDR1 is SGHAT and CDR2 is FQNNGV. This CDR3 comprises 15 residues. The CDR3 spells CASSLGGRGTGELFF. CDR3 DNA sequence: TGTGCCAGCAGCTTAGGTGGACGGGGCACCGGGGAGCTGTTTTTT.

The chain combines TRBV29-1 with TRBJ2-7; tentative D call: TRBD1 (5 bases). The germline gives CDR1 SQVTM, CDR2 ANQGSEA. Trimming shortened V by 2 bases and J by 3 bases, and 5 bases separated the two germline ends. CDR3 length: 11 amino acids. CDR3 nucleotide sequence: TGCAGCGTTGAACAGGGCTACGAGCAGTACTTC. It specifies CSVEQGYEQYF.

This chain uses TRBV20-1 with TRBJ2-7; D is tentatively TRBD1 or TRBD2 (5 bases each). From germline, CDR1 is DFQATT and CDR2 SNEGSKA (reference sequence). Trimming pared 7 bases from V and 0 bases from J, leaving 13 bases between. This CDR3 is 13 amino acids long. This CDR3 reads CSGGKGSSYEQYF. The CDR3 DNA reads TGCAGTGGGGGGAAGGGATCCTCCTACGAGCAGTACTTC.

This clonotype was observed a few times. CDR3 DNA: TGTGCCAGCAGCTTAGCGGGTTCACCCCTCCACTTT. Translating gives CASSLAGSPLHF. The chain uses TRBV7-6 and TRBJ1-6; D not resolved. The CDR3 is 12 amino acids. The V gene lost 0 bases and the J gene lost 9 bases, with 3 bases spanning the gap. The V gene's germline CDR1 is SGHVS and CDR2 FNYEAQ.

This clonotype was detected only once. V usage is TRBV7-9 and J usage is TRBJ2-7, with D maybe TRBD2 (5 bases). This CDR3 has 15 amino acids. Trimming took 2 bases from V and 2 from J, leaving 13 bases between them. Germline lookup yields CDR1 SEHNR and CDR2 FQNEAQ (reference sequence). The CDR3 loop is CASSLSSERTYEQYF. The CDR3 coding sequence is TGTGCCAGCAGCTTAAGTAGCGAGAGAACCTACGAGCAGTACTTC.

This clonotype was detected ten times or more. The chain has TRBV2 and TRBJ2-3; 9 nucleotides line up with TRBD2. This CDR3 comprises 14 residues. J gave up 5 bases and V 4 bases, and 4 bases lay outside the gene matches. Germline CDR1 reads SNHLY; CDR2 reads FYNNEI. The CDR3, as DNA: TGTGCCAGCAGTGGAGCGGGGGGAATAGATACGCAGTATTTT. Amino acids: CASSGAGGIDTQYF.

This clonotype was seen only once. V and J are TRBV7-8 and TRBJ2-1; tentative D call: TRBD1 (5 bases). The V and J ends lost 3 bases and 9 bases respectively, with 12 bases between them. CDR3 size: 13 residues. Germline loops: CDR1 SGHVS, CDR2 FQNEAQ. The CDR3 bases are TGTGCCAGCAGCTTGAACAGACAGACTGAGCAGTTCTTC. Protein product: CASSLNRQTEQFF.

This clonotype appeared a few times. The V and J genes are TRBV15 and TRBJ2-5; no reliable D call. Germline-derived CDR1 and CDR2 are LNHNV and YYDKDF (reference sequence). The CDR3 is 16 residues long. Trimming took 0 bases from V and 2 from J, leaving 13 bases between them. CDR3 region: CATSRDIGGTQETQYF. The CDR3 bases are TGTGCCACCAGCAGAGATATAGGTGGTACTCAAGAGACCCAGTACTTC.

Points on this clonotype: Sequence at one end of the junction differs from germline and may be a read error. Written as DNA, the CDR3 is TGTGCCAGCAGTGAAGCCGTGTCCCGGGGGTTGTATGCCTTC. This codes for CASSEAVSRGLYAF. The chain carries TRBV2 and TRBJ1-2; possible D gene TRBD1, 5 bases. Germline V gene sequence: CDR1 SNHLY, CDR2 FYNNEI. The CDR3 is 14 residues long. The whole variable domain, filled in from reference TRBV2 and TRBJ1-2, reads EPEVTQTPSHQVTQMGQEVILRCVPISNHLYFYWYRQILGQKVEFLVSFYNNEISEKSEIFDDQFSVERPDGSNFTLKIRSTKLEDSAMYFCASSEAVSRGLYAFGSGTRLTVV.

Only one count was recorded for this clonotype. This CDR3 is missing its conserved last phenylalanine or tryptophan, likely due to a read error. Because the CDR3's place on the DNA is in doubt, the DNA is left out and the CDR3 is given as listed by TCRdb. This chain links TRBV14 with TRBJ1-1; TRBD1 is taken as the D call from the table, unchecked against the DNA. From its first to its last residue, the CDR3 has 10 amino acids. Germline V gene sequence: CDR1 SGHDN, CDR2 FVKESK. CDR3 sequence reads: CASSPWDRPS.

The chain uses TRBV30 and TRBJ1-1; D possibly corresponds to TRBD1 (6 bases). The CDR3 loop spans 12 amino acids. The V end lost 0 bases, the J end lost 4 bases, and 6 bases lay between the germline ends. Germline lookup yields CDR1 GTSNPN and CDR2 SVGIG (reference sequence). The DNA for the CDR3 is TGTGCCTGGAGTGTAGGGGGCACTGAAGCTTTCTTT. Translating it yields CAWSVGGTEAFF.

The chain has TRBV7-9 and TRBJ2-5, with D possibly being TRBD1 (6 bases). In germline, CDR1 is SEHNR, CDR2 FQNEAQ (reference sequence). This CDR3 region has 14 residues. Deletions cut 5 bases from V and 2 bases from J, with 12 bases between. CDR3 region: CASSVGRGQETQYF. The CDR3 DNA reads TGTGCCAGCAGCGTAGGAAGGGGGCAAGAGACCCAGTACTTC.

The rearrangement uses TRBV2 and TRBJ1-6; a possible D gene is TRBD1 (6 bases). Germline V gene sequence: CDR1 SNHLY, CDR2 FYNNEI. V gave up 1 base and J gave up 0 bases, with 19 bases separating them. The CDR3 extends over 20 amino acids. The CDR3 DNA reads TGTGCCAGCAGTGAAGTTTACTTGGGGGCCGGGGACTCCTATAATTCACCCCTCCACTTT. Its protein product is CASSEVYLGAGDSYNSPLHF. The full variable domain, with the rest looked up from reference TRBV2 and TRBJ1-6, is EPEVTQTPSHQVTQMGQEVILRCVPISNHLYFYWYRQILGQKVEFLVSFYNNEISEKSEIFDDQFSVERPDGSNFTLKIRSTKLEDSAMYFCASSEVYLGAGDSYNSPLHFGNGTRLTVT.

Many counts were recorded for this clonotype. The CDR3 DNA follows: TGTGCCAGCCGTCTAAGGACAGGGAGCTACGAGCAGTACTTC. Translated: CASRLRTGSYEQYF. The chain has TRBV6-5 and TRBJ2-7, with 8 bases fitting TRBD1. Per the germline V gene, CDR1 is MNHEY and CDR2 is SVGAGI. Losses at the gene ends were 8 bases for V and 3 bases for J; bases not matched to a gene: 9. The CDR3 runs 14 residues.

The chain employs TRBV7-2 and TRBJ2-3, with D possibly TRBD1 on 5 matching bases. Germline V gene lookup returns CDR1 SGHTA and CDR2 FQGNSA. This CDR3 comprises 17 residues. The V gene lost 5 bases and the J gene lost 2 bases, with 20 bases spanning the gap. The CDR3 protein is CASSPPSKGRVTDTQYF. Here the CDR3 DNA reads TGTGCCAGCAGCCCCCCCTCTAAGGGCAGGGTCACAGATACGCAGTATTTT. Together with reference TRBV7-2 and TRBJ2-3, the CDR3 gives the full variable domain: GAGVSQSPSNKVTEKGKDVELRCDPISGHTALYWYRQSLGQGLEFLIYFQGNSAPDKSGLPSDRFSAERTGGSVSTLTIQRTQQEDSAVYLCASSPPSKGRVTDTQYFGPGTRLTVL.

Comments on this clonotype: One end of the junction varies from germline; a read error may be responsible. The genes are TRBV5-1 and TRBJ2-2, with 7 bases identical to TRBD2. The CDR3 contains 15 residues. Germline V gene data show CDR1 as SGHRS and CDR2 as YFSETQ. The CDR3 sequence is CASSGGGTFTGELFF. DNA of the CDR3: TGTGCCAGCAGTGGGGGGGGGACTTTCACCGGGGAGCTGTTTTTT.

The chain recombines TRBV15 with TRBJ1-6; D remains ambiguous. Deletions cut 1 base from V and 5 bases from J, with 21 bases between. The CDR3 sequence is 19 residues long. Germline values: CDR1 LNHNV, CDR2 YYDKDF (reference sequence). The CDR3 sequence: CATSRGGPSPPYDNSPLHF. The CDR3 DNA reads as TGTGCCACCAGCAGAGGAGGGCCCTCACCCCCCTACGATAATTCACCCCTCCACTTT.

The J gene is TRBJ2-7, the V gene TRBV2; D is unclear. The CDR3 extends over 13 amino acids. V lost 7 bases, J lost 2 bases, and 12 bases lay in between. CDR1 and CDR2 from the germline V gene are SNHLY and FYNNEI. The CDR3 DNA is TGTGCCAGCACTGATGGACGCGCCTACGAGCAGTACTTC. Translation gives CASTDGRAYEQYF.

This clonotype occurred once. This chain connects TRBV10-3 to TRBJ1-4; TRBD1 is a possible D gene (6 bases). This CDR3 spans 16 amino acids. Trimming took 10 bases from V and 7 from J, leaving 25 bases between them. CDR1 ENHRY and CDR2 SYGVKD come from the germline V gene. In nucleotides, the CDR3 is TGTGCCAGCAGCGAACGAGGGGGATCGCTCGGTGAAAAACTGTTTTTT. Encoded protein: CASSERGGSLGEKLFF.